This T cell receptor (beta chain) was identified in a study of early T cells in non-severe SARS-CoV-2 infection. Study-level information: The authors sequenced bulk RNA from unsorted whole blood, leaving chains unpaired. Study-level points and caveats: VDJdb-based matching was biased toward anti-spike CD8 responses and missed private and CD4 specificities.

Trimming stripped 1 base from V and 8 bases from J, with 12 bases between. This CDR3 spans 14 amino acids. Germline V gene sequence: CDR1 LGHDT, CDR2 YNNKEL (reference sequence). Unique molecular identifiers (one per individual cDNA molecule) were attached. TCRdb reprocessed the 5' RACE reads with MiXCR, giving one entry per CDR3 protein. The sample includes around 53,000 distinct CDR3 sequences, about 9.8% of them seen just once. Comments on this clonotype: Its antigen is undetermined.

The sequenced sample was whole blood. The genes are TRBV3-1 and TRBJ1-5; D is uncertain. The source is an adult who was a healthcare worker with PCR-confirmed SARS-CoV-2 infection or an uninfected control (not recorded which). The CDR3, as DNA: TGTGCCAGCAGCCAAGTGGGGAGGAGGGAGCCCCAGCATTTT. Its protein product is CASSQVGRREPQHF.